This passage covers 14 T cell receptor beta chains from one sample sequenced in a study of regulatory T cells in long-lasting Graves disease. CDR3-region Arm-PCR and iRepertoire HTBI primers produced the TCR beta libraries. TCRdb re-called the multiplex PCR reads through MiXCR, storing one row per CDR3 protein. The sample records approximately 380,000 distinct CDR3 sequences, 20% to 25% being singletons. Regarding time point: persistent/refractory GD, antithyroid drugs over 5 years with positive TRAb. PBMCs provided the RNA from which the TCR library was made. The sample in question was peripheral blood mononuclear cells (PBMCs), obtained when the disease was refractory, from a patient treated with antithyroid drugs. These receptors were taken from a female donor with Graves disease.

This clonotype was picked up one time. The chain recombines TRBV9 with TRBJ2-2; D call uncertain. CDR1 SGDLS and CDR2 YYNGEE come from the germline V gene. V was clipped by 3 bases and J by 5 bases, with 14 bases between them. The CDR3 consists of 15 residues. CDR3 loop: CASSATALGTGELFF. The CDR3 DNA is TGTGCCAGCAGCGCAACCGCTTTAGGAACCGGGGAGCTGTTTTTT.

The chain carries TRBV11-2 and TRBJ1-2; TRBD1 matches at 7 bases. Unmatched junction bases numbered 8, after V lost 6 bases and J lost 4 bases. The CDR3 consists of 14 residues. From germline, CDR1 is SGHAT and CDR2 FQNNGV. Here the CDR3 DNA reads TGTGCCAGCAGACGAGGGGGCAGAGGCTATGGCTACACCTTC. Translation: CASRRGGRGYGYTF.

A few counts support this clonotype. The chain carries TRBV29-1 and TRBJ2-7; 16 nucleotides match TRBD2. Germline V gene data show CDR1 as SQVTM and CDR2 as ANQGSEA. Trimming at V came to 4 bases and at J to 7 bases, leaving 28 bases not matched to a gene. The CDR3 loop spans 22 amino acids. The CDR3 sequence: CSVAGLRSGTSGRAAGLGEQYF. The CDR3 nucleotides read TGCAGCGTTGCGGGCCTTAGATCCGGGACTAGCGGGAGGGCCGCCGGACTCGGGGAGCAGTACTTC.

At least ten counts were recorded for this clonotype. This chain links TRBV7-8 with TRBJ1-3; D uncertain. The CDR3 extends over 14 amino acids. Germline V CDR1 and CDR2: SGHVS, FQNEAQ. V lost 0 bases to trimming and J lost 0 bases, with 3 bases between them. CDR3 sequence reads: CASSLAGSGNTIYF. The CDR3 DNA reads as TGTGCCAGCAGCTTAGCGGGCTCTGGAAACACCATATATTTT.

This clonotype showed up just a few times. The chain links TRBV12-3 or TRBV12-4 to TRBJ2-6; tentatively, D is TRBD1 (6 bases). The CDR3 length is 15 residues. V was pared by 7 bases and J by 3 bases, with 13 bases between. The CDR3 reads CASTLGGFGANVLTF. In nucleotides, the CDR3 is TGTGCCAGCACCCTAGGGGGATTTGGGGCCAACGTCCTGACTTTC.

This clonotype was picked up many times. V is TRBV12-3 or TRBV12-4 and J is TRBJ1-2; maybe TRBD1 (6 bases). This CDR3 has 14 residues. Trimming left V 2 bases short and J 3 bases short, with 10 bases between. The CDR3: CASSLPGQHYGYTF. The DNA for the CDR3 is TGTGCCAGCAGTTTACCTGGACAGCACTATGGCTACACCTTC.

This clonotype was counted between two and nine times. J is TRBJ2-7 and V is TRBV20-1, with D unresolved. Germline CDR1 and CDR2: DFQATT and SNEGSKA (reference sequence). The V gene lost 1 base and the J gene lost 3 bases, with 13 bases spanning the gap. The CDR3 totals 14 residues. CDR3 residues: CSARAQNSVYEQYF. CDR3 nucleotides: TGCAGTGCTAGAGCCCAAAATAGTGTCTACGAGCAGTACTTC.

This clonotype was detected many times. This chain uses TRBV2 with TRBJ1-6; no clear D gene. V was clipped by 10 bases and J by 5 bases, with 12 bases between them. This CDR3 is built from 13 residues. Germline-derived CDR1 and CDR2 are SNHLY and FYNNEI. In DNA form, the CDR3 reads TGTGCCACCCGTGACTCGAATAATTCACCCCTCCACTTT. It yields the protein CATRDSNNSPLHF.

The chain uses TRBV6-1 and TRBJ2-1, with no clear D. Germline assignment: CDR1 MNHNS and CDR2 SASEGT. The CDR3 is 12 residues long. The germline V and J ends were trimmed by 5 bases and 7 bases, with 9 bases remaining between them. The CDR3 loop reads CASSRPANEQFF. The CDR3, as DNA: TGTGCCAGCAGTCGACCAGCGAATGAGCAGTTCTTC.

With respect to this clonotype: A much larger clone sits a single nucleotide away, making a read error possible. Because the CDR3 is missing its conserved closing phenylalanine or tryptophan, this is likely a read error. V gene TRBV30 combines with J gene TRBJ2-5; the D call may be TRBD1 or TRBD2 (5 bases each). CDR1 GTSNPN and CDR2 SVGIG come from the germline V gene (reference sequence). This CDR3 contains 16 residues. V was clipped by 3 bases and J by 2 bases, with 19 bases between them. DNA for the CDR3: TGTGCCTGGAGCCTACCCGGGACGGAAACTCAAGAGACCCAGTACTCC. It yields the protein CAWSLPGTETQETQYS.

This chain connects TRBV27 to TRBJ2-3; 7 bases map to TRBD2. Per the germline V gene, CDR1 is MNHEY and CDR2 is SMNVEV (reference sequence). The CDR3 is made up of 17 amino acids. V trimming: 0 bases; J trimming: 0 bases; junction bases outside the gene matches: 6. The CDR3 reads CASSLSEAGASTDTQYF. The CDR3, as DNA: TGTGCCAGCAGTTTATCGGAGGCGGGAGCTAGCACAGATACGCAGTATTTT.

This clonotype was found many times. The CDR3 region is CASSLRGANVLTF. In DNA, the CDR3 is TGTGCCAGCAGTTTACGTGGGGCCAACGTCCTGACTTTC. The J gene is TRBJ2-6, the V gene TRBV5-6; D call uncertain. The CDR3 runs to 13 residues. The germline CDR1 and CDR2 sequences are SGHDT and YYEEEE. The germline V and J ends were trimmed by 5 bases and 3 bases, with 6 bases remaining between them.

The chain is built from TRBV20-1 and TRBJ1-4; 7 nucleotides match TRBD1. J lost 5 bases, V lost 1 base, and 4 bases had no gene match. The CDR3 has 14 residues. Germline assignment: CDR1 DFQATT and CDR2 SNEGSKA (reference sequence). CDR3: CSARAGTVNEKLFF. The CDR3 nucleotides read TGCAGTGCTAGAGCCGGGACAGTGAATGAAAAACTGTTTTTT.

V is TRBV7-2 and J is TRBJ1-5; D perhaps matches TRBD1 (6 bases). CDR3 length: 15 amino acids. The germline CDR1 and CDR2 sequences are SGHTA and FQGNSA. The V and J ends lost 1 base and 11 bases respectively, with 18 bases between them. The CDR3 reads CASSLGRAVPGAQHF. The CDR3 DNA sequence: TGTGCCAGCAGCTTAGGGAGGGCAGTGCCAGGGGCCCAGCATTTT.